One and the same sample provided the 7 T cell receptor beta chains below, sequenced in a study of T cell responses to AZD1222 COVID-19 vaccine. Method: immunoSEQ multiplex PCR; TCRdb's copy keeps in-frame clones and lacks some. The repertoire holds 100,000 or so clones, with approximately 87% as singletons. This specimen consisted of peripheral blood, obtained on day 0 of AZD1222 vaccination. These receptors all stem from an adult in good health.

The chain recombines TRBV25-1 with TRBJ2-7; 10 bases line up with TRBD1. The CDR3 runs 15 residues. J was trimmed by 4 bases and V by 4 bases; bases with no gene match: 7. Germline CDR1 reads MGHDK; CDR2 reads SYGVNS. The DNA of the CDR3 is TGTGCCAGCAGTGCGACAGGGGGCTTCGGGTACGAGCAGTACTTC. It yields the protein CASSATGGFGYEQYF.

V gene TRBV6-5 combines with J gene TRBJ1-1, with D perhaps TRBD1 (6 bases). The CDR3 sequence is 14 residues long. V was shortened by 6 bases and J by 7 bases, with 18 bases between the two germline ends. Germline V CDR1 and CDR2: MNHEY, SVGAGI. CDR3 amino acids: CASRITGKVGEAFF. The CDR3 DNA reads as TGTGCCAGCAGAATCACAGGGAAAGTGGGTGAAGCTTTCTTT.

This clone was seen just once. The V call is TRBV7-2, the J call TRBJ2-2; possible D gene TRBD1, 5 bases. V lost 5 bases and J 3 bases, leaving 13 bases between the germline ends. CDR3 length equals 15 residues. Germline CDR1 is SGHTA and CDR2 is FQGNSA. The CDR3 DNA reads TGTGCCAGCAGCCCCATCCCAGGGTACACCGGGGAGCTGTTTTTT. It encodes CASSPIPGYTGELFF.

The genes are TRBV4-1 and TRBJ2-7; D unclear. Trimming took off 3 bases at V and 5 bases at J, with 14 bases between the two ends. CDR3 length: 14 amino acids. Germline CDR1 reads MGHRA; CDR2 reads YSYEKL. The CDR3 DNA follows: TGCGCCAGCAGCCAGACGGAATTTCGCGACGAGCAGTACTTC. Residues: CASSQTEFRDEQYF.

The V gene is TRBV10-1, the J gene TRBJ1-6; TRBD1 matches at 7 bases. The germline gives CDR1 WNHNN, CDR2 SYGVQD (reference sequence). The CDR3 has 15 residues. The ends lost 9 bases at V and 8 bases at J; junction bases unmatched: 13. The CDR3 sequence is CASRTYRGSDSPLHF. The CDR3 nucleotides read TGCGCCAGTAGGACTTACAGGGGTAGCGATTCACCCCTCCACTTT.

CDR3 in amino acids: CASSESEEGDSSYEQYF. Here the CDR3 DNA reads TGCGCCAGCAGTGAGTCGGAGGAGGGGGATAGCTCCTACGAGCAGTACTTC. This rearrangement joins TRBV10-1 to TRBJ2-7; either TRBD1 or TRBD2 may fit D (6 bases each). The germline gives CDR1 WNHNN, CDR2 SYGVQD (reference sequence). CDR3 length: 17 residues. V dropped 0 bases and J dropped 0 bases, with 15 bases sitting between them.

The chain carries TRBV12-3 or TRBV12-4 and TRBJ1-2; 9 bases match TRBD1. J gave up 13 bases and V 9 bases, and 9 bases lay outside the gene matches. The CDR3 loop spans 11 amino acids. CDR3 DNA: TGTGCCAGTACCCGGGACAGGGAGATCACCTTC. Translating it yields CASTRDREITF.